This T cell receptor beta chain was identified during a study of control samples from healthy donors and cancer patients (TCRdb year 2020). This clone was recorded only once. Its specific antigen is unknown. No base-level quality is on record; no much larger clone is a single base apart. The germline V gene specifies KGHSH as CDR1 and LQKENI as CDR2. Measured from the cysteine to the phenylalanine, the CDR3 is 17 residues long. The DNA shown is the 51-base CDR3, in frame from base 1. V was cut back by 0 bases and J by 2 bases, leaving a gap of 16 bases between them. The library was made by the immunoSEQ multiplex PCR assay. TCRdb mirrors the immuneACCESS table, restricted to in-frame sequences. Some clones are absent from its copies; in checked studies, under half trace to an unresolved V gene, and the reason for the others is unknown. The table for this sample lists about 69,000 clones; approximately 84% of them were counted only once. The leading ten clones occupy approximately 2.9% of the sample.

This chain is built from TRBV18 and TRBJ2-5; TRBD2 could be the D gene, as 6 bases match. The TCR originated in a woman aged 50 to 60 with lung cancer. Sequencing used PBMCs. The DNA reads TGTGCCAGCTCACCACCACGGGGGATGTCGCTTCAAGAGACCCAGTACTTC. Its coded protein is CASSPPRGMSLQETQYF.